This TCR beta chain appears in the sequencing data of a study of cytomegalovirus exposure and HLA in healthy donors. Researchers ran the PCR with 60 Vbeta and 13 Jbeta primers. TCRdb keeps only in-frame clones here, not all; method: immunoSEQ multiplex PCR. The sample has around 190,000 clones; over 60% are singletons. The CDR3 consists of 16 residues. This chain connects TRBV5-3 to TRBJ2-5; a possible D gene is TRBD1 (6 bases). The J call is doubtful: the DNA matches TRBJ2-7 better. TRBV5-3 is sorted into the ORF group, with uncertain function. The TCR originated in a man aged 40-50 years in good health and CMV-seronegative. The specimen sequenced was PBMCs. CDR3 DNA sequence: TGTGCCAGAAGCGCAGCTCCCGGGACACAATCCTACGAGCAGTACTTC. Translating it yields CARSAAPGTQSYEQYF.